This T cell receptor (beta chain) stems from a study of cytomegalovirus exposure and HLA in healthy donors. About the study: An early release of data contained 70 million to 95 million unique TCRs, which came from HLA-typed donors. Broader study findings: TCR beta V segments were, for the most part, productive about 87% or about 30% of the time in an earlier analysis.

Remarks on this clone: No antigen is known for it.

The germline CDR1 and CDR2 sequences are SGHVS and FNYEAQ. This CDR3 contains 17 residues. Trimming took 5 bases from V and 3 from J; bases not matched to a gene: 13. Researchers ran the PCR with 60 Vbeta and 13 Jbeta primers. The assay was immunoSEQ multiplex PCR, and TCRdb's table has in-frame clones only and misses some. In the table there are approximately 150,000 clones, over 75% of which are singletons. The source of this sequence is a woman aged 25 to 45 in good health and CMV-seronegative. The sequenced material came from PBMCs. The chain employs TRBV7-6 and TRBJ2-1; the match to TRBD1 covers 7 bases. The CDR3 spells CASSLYPPGTDYNEQFF. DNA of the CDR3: TGTGCCAGCAGCCTTTACCCCCCGGGGACAGACTACAATGAGCAGTTCTTC. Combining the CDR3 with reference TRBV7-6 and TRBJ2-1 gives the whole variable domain GAGVSQSPRYKVTKRGQDVALRCDPISGHVSLYWYRQALGQGPEFLTYFNYEAQQDKSGLPNDRFSAERPEGSISTLTIQRTEQRDSAMYRCASSLYPPGTDYNEQFFGPGTRLTVL.